What follows are 26 T cell receptor beta chains derived from one specimen sequenced in a study of shared clonotypes between healthy human individuals. Naive-designated CD8 cells lacked CD45RO, were positively enriched for CCR7, and omitted terminally differentiated effector memory CD45RA+ cells. Sequencing was performed with immunoSEQ multiplex PCR; in TCRdb, only in-frame clones are kept and a portion is missing. The sample holds about 2.1 million clones, roughly 91% seen once. Sequencing was carried out using naive CD8+ T cells from PBMCs. The origin of the receptors is a man between 18 and 35 years old in good health. Some clones in this sample may be carry-over from other donors' samples.

The chain couples TRBV11-2 to TRBJ2-3; 7 bases map to TRBD1. Germline loops: CDR1 SGHAT, CDR2 FQNNGV. After removal of 3 bases from V and 0 bases from J, the junction contained 3 bases not matched to a gene. The CDR3 extends over 15 amino acids. CDR3 DNA: TGTGCCAGCAGCTTCAAGACAGGGAGCACAGATACGCAGTATTTT. Encoded protein: CASSFKTGSTDTQYF.

The V and J genes are TRBV6-1 and TRBJ2-3; no definite D call. Trimming left V 6 bases short and J 1 base short, with 11 bases between. Germline V gene data show CDR1 as MNHNS and CDR2 as SASEGT. CDR3 size: 14 residues. CDR3: CASSYADRTDTQYF. The CDR3 nucleotides read TGTGCCAGCAGCTATGCCGATCGCACAGATACGCAGTATTTT.

This chain links TRBV11-2 with TRBJ2-1, with no clear D. The length of the CDR3 is 15 residues. The germline V gene encodes CDR1 SGHAT and CDR2 FQNNGV. Trimming cost V 1 base and J 3 bases, with 10 bases left between them. The CDR3 here is CASSLGVEFYNEQFF. The CDR3 nucleotides are TGTGCCAGCAGCTTAGGAGTGGAGTTCTACAATGAGCAGTTCTTC.

This sequence joins TRBV5-4 and TRBJ2-7, with 9 positions matching TRBD2. The V and J ends lost 4 bases and 2 bases, in that order; junction bases with no gene match: 7. This CDR3 is built from 15 residues. The germline V gene has CDR1 SGHNT and CDR2 YYREEE (reference sequence). CDR3 residues: CASSPGLAIPYEQYF. Here the CDR3 DNA reads TGTGCCAGCAGCCCCGGACTAGCGATTCCCTACGAGCAGTACTTC.

This chain joins TRBV4-3 and TRBJ1-4; TRBD1 might be the D (5 bases). The germline CDR1 and CDR2 sequences are LGHNA and YSLEER. This CDR3 is built from 15 residues. V was pared by 5 bases and J by 8 bases, with 18 bases between. The CDR3 DNA reads as TGCGCCAGCAGCAGAGGGACGGCGGGTTCAGAAAAACTGTTTTTT. Translated: CASSRGTAGSEKLFF.

The chain carries TRBV27 and TRBJ1-1, with 7 bases identical to TRBD1. The CDR3 has 16 residues. Trimming took 0 bases from V and 8 from J; bases not matched to a gene: 12. CDR1 is MNHEY, CDR2 SMNVEV, per germline (reference sequence). The CDR3 DNA is TGTGCCAGCAGTTTATCAGCCGGGACAGCTCTTAAGGAAGCTTTCTTT. Its protein is CASSLSAGTALKEAFF.

Here the CDR3 reads CASSSVLAGAVSGELFF. CDR3 coding DNA: TGTGCCAGCAGCTCGGTACTAGCGGGAGCGGTTTCCGGGGAGCTGTTTTTT. The genes are TRBV7-2 and TRBJ2-2; 11 bases map to TRBD2. Germline assignment: CDR1 SGHTA and CDR2 FQGNSA. The CDR3 length is 17 residues. With V trimmed by 4 bases and J by 6 bases, 10 bases remained unmatched.

This clone was seen only once. This chain connects TRBV4-2 to TRBJ2-1; no firm D call. The ends were cut back, 0 bases at V and 3 bases at J, with 12 bases in the middle. Germline lookup yields CDR1 LGHNA and CDR2 YNFKEQ. The CDR3 is made up of 16 amino acids. CDR3 amino acids: CASSQDFALDYNEQFF. The CDR3 DNA is TGTGCCAGCAGCCAAGATTTCGCGCTTGACTACAATGAGCAGTTCTTC.

V and J are TRBV27 and TRBJ2-2, with no clear D. The germline V gene encodes CDR1 MNHEY and CDR2 SMNVEV (reference sequence). V was trimmed by 5 bases and J by 5 bases, leaving 9 bases between them. This CDR3 comprises 13 residues. The CDR3 sequence: CASSAPQTGELFF. In DNA, the CDR3 is TGTGCCAGCAGTGCTCCCCAGACCGGGGAGCTGTTTTTT.

The chain combines TRBV28 with TRBJ2-4; weak D call: TRBD2 (5 bases). There are 15 residues in the CDR3. V gave up 3 bases and J gave up 0 bases, with 9 bases separating them. Germline CDR1 is MDHEN and CDR2 is SYDVKM. For the CDR3, the DNA is TGTGCCAGCAGTTTCCGGGGAGAAGCCAAAAACATTCAGTACTTC. Its protein is CASSFRGEAKNIQYF.

V is TRBV28 and J is TRBJ1-3; perhaps TRBD1 as D (6 bases). The CDR3 runs 14 residues. The V gene lost 7 bases and the J gene lost 2 bases, with 12 bases spanning the gap. The germline CDR1 and CDR2 sequences are MDHEN and SYDVKM. CDR3 amino acids: CASTNWGPGNTIYF. CDR3 bases: TGTGCCAGCACCAACTGGGGGCCTGGAAACACCATATATTTT.

This chain links TRBV29-1 with TRBJ2-2; 7 bases fit TRBD1. In germline, CDR1 is SQVTM, CDR2 ANQGSEA. J lost 0 bases, V lost 2 bases, and 3 bases had no gene match. This CDR3 is 15 amino acids long. DNA for the CDR3: TGCAGCGTTGAAAGGACAGGCTCGAACACCGGGGAGCTGTTTTTT. This codes for CSVERTGSNTGELFF.

This clone was counted only a few times. The sample contains more than one DNA sequence encoding this CDR3. The chain combines TRBV9 with TRBJ1-1; tentative D call: TRBD1 (5 bases). The germline CDR1 and CDR2 sequences are SGDLS and YYNGEE. V lost 0 bases and J 4 bases, leaving 7 bases between the germline ends. This CDR3 contains 13 residues. The CDR3 region has the DNA TGTGCCAGCAGCGTAGGAAGGGGCACTGAAGCTTTCTTT. Translated, it gives CASSVGRGTEAFF.

The V call is TRBV28, the J call TRBJ1-4; weak D call: TRBD1 (5 bases). The CDR3 consists of 17 residues. V was cut by 5 bases and J by 0 bases, with 16 bases left in between. Germline values: CDR1 MDHEN, CDR2 SYDVKM. The CDR3 sequence: CASSPDPRGATNEKLFF. CDR3 in DNA: TGTGCCAGCAGTCCCGATCCGCGGGGGGCAACTAATGAAAAACTGTTTTTT.

J is TRBJ2-7 and V is TRBV7-9; the D call may be TRBD1 or TRBD2 (6 bases each). Looked up from germline, CDR1 is SEHNR and CDR2 is FQNEAQ (reference sequence). This CDR3 region has 15 residues. Trimming took off 3 bases at V and 2 bases at J, with 14 bases between the two ends. The CDR3 DNA sequence: TGTGCCAGCAGCTTTACAACTAGGGGGGCCTACGAGCAGTACTTC. Amino acid sequence: CASSFTTRGAYEQYF. Full variable domain (outside the CDR3, taken from reference TRBV7-9 and TRBJ2-7): DTGVSQNPRHKITKRGQNVTFRCDPISEHNRLYWYRQTLGQGPEFLTYFQNEAQLEKSRLLSDRFSAERPKGSFSTLEIQRTEQGDSAMYLCASSFTTRGAYEQYFGPGTRLTVT.

This chain links TRBV5-1 with TRBJ2-6; D is ambiguous. The V end lost 4 bases, the J end lost 2 bases, and 10 bases lay between the germline ends. The CDR3 contains 15 residues. Germline-derived CDR1 and CDR2 are SGHRS and YFSETQ. CDR3 DNA sequence: TGCGCCAGCAGCCCCCAGCGAGCTGGGGCCAACGTCCTGACTTTC. Its protein is CASSPQRAGANVLTF. Looking up the rest from reference TRBV5-1 and TRBJ2-6 gives the full variable domain: KAGVTQTPRYLIKTRGQQVTLSCSPISGHRSVSWYQQTPGQGLQFLFEYFSETQRNKGNFPGRFSGRQFSNSRSEMNVSTLELGDSALYLCASSPQRAGANVLTFGAGSRLTVL.

This CDR3 reads CASSLAYQVYNEQFF. The CDR3 bases are TGTGCCAGCAGTTTAGCCTACCAGGTGTACAATGAGCAGTTCTTC. The chain combines TRBV27 with TRBJ2-1; the D is unclear. The CDR3 length is 15 residues. Between the trimmed V and J ends, which lost 2 bases and 4 bases, there was a span of 12 bases. Germline values: CDR1 MNHEY, CDR2 SMNVEV (reference sequence).

About this clone itself: Other nucleotide sequences in the sample specify the same CDR3. The V call is TRBV19, the J call TRBJ1-1; D is unclear. Trimming shortened V by 2 bases and J by 1 base, and 5 bases separated the two germline ends. The CDR3 has 13 residues. Germline-derived CDR1 and CDR2 are LNHDA and SQIVND (reference sequence). As DNA, the CDR3 is TGTGCCAGTAGTATAACGAGGAACACTGAAGCTTTCTTT. It specifies CASSITRNTEAFF.

The V and J genes are TRBV15 and TRBJ2-2, with D possibly matching TRBD2 (5 bases). There are 13 residues in the CDR3. The V gene lost 4 bases and the J gene lost 7 bases, with 10 bases spanning the gap. In germline, CDR1 is LNHNV, CDR2 YYDKDF (reference sequence). This CDR3 reads CATSILRGGELFF. DNA of the CDR3: TGTGCCACCAGCATCCTCCGGGGCGGGGAGCTGTTTTTT.

This chain uses TRBV28 with TRBJ1-5; possible D gene TRBD1, 5 bases. CDR1 is MDHEN, CDR2 SYDVKM, per germline. V was clipped by 3 bases and J by 3 bases, with 12 bases between them. The CDR3 has 15 residues. The CDR3 bases are TGTGCCAGCAGTTTGGAAACAGGTTTCAATCAGCCCCAGCATTTT. Protein sequence: CASSLETGFNQPQHF. The variable domain in full, with the rest retrieved from reference TRBV28 and TRBJ1-5, is DVKVTQSSRYLVKRTGEKVFLECVQDMDHENMFWYRQDPGLGLRLIYFSYDVKMKEKGDIPEGYSVSREKKERFSLILESASTNQTSMYLCASSLETGFNQPQHFGDGTRLSIL.

This clone has more than one count but fewer than ten. DNA of the CDR3: TGTGCCAGCAGCCCCGTGGGCCTTCAAGAGACCCAGTACTTC. Its protein is CASSPVGLQETQYF. This chain links TRBV13 with TRBJ2-5, with D unclear. CDR1 and CDR2 (germline): PRHDT, FYEKMQ (reference sequence). Trimming cost V 5 bases and J 2 bases, with 12 bases left between them. The CDR3 covers 14 residues. The full variable domain, its missing parts supplied by reference TRBV13 and TRBJ2-5, is AAGVIQSPRHLIKEKRETATLKCYPIPRHDTVYWYQQGPGQDPQFLISFYEKMQSDKGSIPDRFSAQQFSDYHSELNMSSLELGDSALYFCASSPVGLQETQYFGPGTRLLVL.

The chain couples TRBV13 to TRBJ2-7; D tentatively reads TRBD1 or TRBD2 (6 bases each). The germline gives CDR1 PRHDT, CDR2 FYEKMQ (reference sequence). Trimming stripped 2 bases from V and 6 bases from J, with 14 bases between. The CDR3 totals 14 residues. The CDR3 loop is CASSLSPGASEQYF. For the CDR3, the DNA is TGTGCCAGCAGCTTAAGTCCGGGGGCCAGCGAGCAGTACTTC.

The chain couples TRBV27 to TRBJ2-3, with D perhaps TRBD1 (5 bases). V was trimmed by 5 bases and J by 2 bases, leaving 11 bases between them. This CDR3 contains 14 residues. Germline V CDR1 and CDR2: MNHEY, SMNVEV (reference sequence). The CDR3 loop reads CASSVDSDTDTQYF. The DNA of the CDR3 is TGTGCCAGCAGTGTAGACAGCGACACAGATACGCAGTATTTT.

This clone appeared a few times. The same CDR3 also results from other DNA sequences found in this sample. The chain uses TRBV5-6 and TRBJ1-5; a possible D gene is TRBD1 (6 bases). The CDR3 is 13 amino acids. The germline CDR1 and CDR2 sequences are SGHDT and YYEEEE. V was clipped by 0 bases and J by 6 bases, with 7 bases between them. The CDR3 DNA reads as TGTGCCAGCAGCTTGGGAGGGGGTCAGCCCCAGCATTTT. Protein: CASSLGGGQPQHF.

The chain is built from TRBV28 and TRBJ1-3, with D possibly being TRBD1 (5 bases). V lost 5 bases to trimming and J lost 0 bases, with 11 bases between them. This CDR3 is built from 15 residues. Germline CDR1 is MDHEN and CDR2 is SYDVKM. In DNA, the CDR3 is TGTGCCAGCAGTATGAGACAGTCCTCTGGAAACACCATATATTTT. Its translation is CASSMRQSSGNTIYF. The variable domain in full, completed from reference TRBV28 and TRBJ1-3, reads DVKVTQSSRYLVKRTGEKVFLECVQDMDHENMFWYRQDPGLGLRLIYFSYDVKMKEKGDIPEGYSVSREKKERFSLILESASTNQTSMYLCASSMRQSSGNTIYFGEGSWLTVV.

The chain employs TRBV9 and TRBJ2-1; D not resolved. The germline gives CDR1 SGDLS, CDR2 YYNGEE. The V gene lost 4 bases and the J gene lost 7 bases, with 18 bases spanning the gap. The CDR3 sequence is 15 residues long. This CDR3 reads CASSSPRLAGNEQFF. The CDR3 bases are TGTGCCAGCAGCTCTCCCCGACTGGCTGGGAATGAGCAGTTCTTC.